This T cell receptor beta chain derives from a study of breast tumors, draining lymph nodes, adjacent tissues (dated by TCRdb to the mid-2010s). General notes on the study: Breast cancer patients provided tumor, adjacent nontumor tissue and axillary lymph nodes, and the study compared the TCR beta repertoires across these three sources. The study was designed to assess the relationships and possible T-cell exchange between tumor, surrounding tissue and draining lymph node repertoires in human breast cancer.

Points the paper makes about the study in general: The study presented the conclusion that tumor T cells originate in lymph nodes as consistent with a hypothesis, not as something directly demonstrated. Tumors showed preferential V and J gene usage, and their T-cell repertoire diversity fell below that of lymph nodes yet above that of nontumor tissue. The data were considered consistent with the idea that most tumor T cells come from the lymph node and then expand in tumor tissue. The similarity between tumor and nontumor tissue repertoires was significantly greater in luminal-like breast cancer than in basal-like breast cancer.

The CDR3 covers 12 residues, taking in both the cysteine and the phenylalanine. The kept DNA is CDR3 alone, 36 bases in frame from the first base. V loses 5 bases, J loses 10 bases, and the germline ends lie 15 bases apart. From a lookup of the germline V gene, CDR1 and CDR2 are MNHEY and SVGAGI. Worth noting for this clonotype: It lacks a known antigen. This may come from a read error, since a much larger clone is one base off.

Data came from an Illumina HiSeq 2000. TCR beta chain libraries were generated by multiplex PCR amplification. High-throughput sequencing was used to analyze the amplified TCR beta chain products. TCRdb ran its own pipeline on the public reads, namely fastp trimming at Q25 and MiXCR clone calling, and kept in-frame beta chains. Each CDR3 protein appears once, grouped with its most common genes and DNA. The sample table lists roughly 260,000 distinct CDR3 sequences, 30% to 35% of them with a count of one. Around 1.1% of the sample is held by the ten biggest clonotypes. Lymph node samples came from the axillary draining lymph nodes of breast cancer patients.

This sequence was found in a female donor with breast cancer. Some clones in this sample may be carry-over from other donors' samples. In this chain, TRBV6-5 is recombined with TRBJ2-7, with the D gene call left open. Specimen: axillary lymph node tissue. CDR3 reads: CASSEDIGEQYF. The nucleotides read TGTGCCAGCAGTGAAGACATAGGAGAACAGTACTTC.